Sequencing of this TCR beta chain was carried out in a study of blood T cell repertoires in COVID-19. The method was immunoSEQ multiplex PCR; TCRdb's version includes in-frame clones alone and lacks a portion of them. The sample includes around 130,000 clones, about 83% of them seen just once. J gave up 3 bases and V 3 bases, and 14 bases lay outside the gene matches. CDR1 and CDR2 from the germline V gene are MNHEY and SMNVEV (reference sequence). The CDR3 is 18 amino acids. Sequencing was performed on PBMCs or T cells enriched from blood (not recorded which). This clonotype originated in a woman aged 50 to 60 with acute COVID-19. The chain carries TRBV27 and TRBJ1-2, with 9 nucleotides matching TRBD1. The CDR3 nucleotides read TGTGCCAGCAGTTTCCAAGTCCCGGGACAGGGCTCTCACTATGGCTACACCTTC. Encoded protein: CASSFQVPGQGSHYGYTF.